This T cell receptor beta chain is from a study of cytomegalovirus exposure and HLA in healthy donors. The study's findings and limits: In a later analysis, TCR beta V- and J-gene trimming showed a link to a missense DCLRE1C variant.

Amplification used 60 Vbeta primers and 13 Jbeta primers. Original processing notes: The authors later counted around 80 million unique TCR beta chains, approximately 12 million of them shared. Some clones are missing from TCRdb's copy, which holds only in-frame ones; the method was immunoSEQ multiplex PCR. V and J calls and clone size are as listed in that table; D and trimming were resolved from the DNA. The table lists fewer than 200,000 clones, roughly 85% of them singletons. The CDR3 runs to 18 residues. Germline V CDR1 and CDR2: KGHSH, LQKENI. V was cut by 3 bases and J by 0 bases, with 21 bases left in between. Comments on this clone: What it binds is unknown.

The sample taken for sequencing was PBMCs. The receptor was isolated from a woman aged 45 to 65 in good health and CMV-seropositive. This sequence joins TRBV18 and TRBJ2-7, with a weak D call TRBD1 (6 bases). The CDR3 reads CASSPPGFLQGSSYEQYF. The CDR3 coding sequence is TGTGCCAGCTCACCCCCGGGGTTTTTGCAGGGGAGCTCCTACGAGCAGTACTTC. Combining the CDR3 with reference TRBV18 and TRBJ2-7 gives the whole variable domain NAGVMQNPRHLVRRRGQEARLRCSPMKGHSHVYWYRQLPEEGLKFMVYLQKENIIDESGMPKERFSAEFPKEGPSILRIQQVVRGDSAAYFCASSPPGFLQGSSYEQYFGPGTRLTVT.